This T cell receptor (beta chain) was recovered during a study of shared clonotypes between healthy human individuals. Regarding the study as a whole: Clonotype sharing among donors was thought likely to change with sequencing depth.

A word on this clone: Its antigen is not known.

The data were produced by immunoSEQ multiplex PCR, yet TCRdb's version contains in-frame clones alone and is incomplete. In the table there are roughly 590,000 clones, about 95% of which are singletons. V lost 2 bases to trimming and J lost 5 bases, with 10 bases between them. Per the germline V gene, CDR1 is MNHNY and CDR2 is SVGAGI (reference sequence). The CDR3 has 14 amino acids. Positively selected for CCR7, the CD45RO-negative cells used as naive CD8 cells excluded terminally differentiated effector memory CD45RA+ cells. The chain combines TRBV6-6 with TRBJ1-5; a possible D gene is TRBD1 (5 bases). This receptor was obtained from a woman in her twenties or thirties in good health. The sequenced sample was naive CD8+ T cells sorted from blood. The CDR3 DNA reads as TGTGCCAGCAGTTACAGGGGATCACATCAGCCCCAGCATTTT. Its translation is CASSYRGSHQPQHF.